This TCR beta chain was captured by sequencing in a study of blood T cell repertoires in COVID-19. Overall study context: PBMCs, B-cell-depleted T cells, or T cells were the source of the cDNA or gDNA that made up the material.

Source study methods: Estimated nucleated cell counts came from reference gene primer amplification. Clones were sequenced by immunoSEQ multiplex PCR, and TCRdb holds only the in-frame ones, with some missing. Clonal size and the V and J genes are those of that table, whereas D and trimming came from the DNA. The sample holds around 230,000 clones, around nine tenths seen once. Germline V lookup: CDR1 LNHDA, CDR2 SQIVND (reference sequence). V gave up 5 bases and J gave up 6 bases, with 8 bases separating them. The CDR3 has 12 residues. Recruitment covered 25 or so US areas and drew participants whose ages spanned roughly 18 to 100 years. Cohort assignment relied on participant-reported clinical history.

The rearrangement joins TRBV19 to TRBJ1-5, with D perhaps matching TRBD1 (5 bases). This receptor was identified in a woman in her thirties with acute COVID-19. The sequenced sample was PBMCs or T cells enriched from blood (not recorded which). CDR3 nucleotide sequence: TGTGCCAGTAGTGCGGGGCGTCAGCCCCAGCATTTT. It specifies CASSAGRQPQHF.